The 9 T cell receptor beta chains below all came from one sample that was sequenced in a study of cytomegalovirus exposure and HLA in healthy donors. This PCR relied on a set of 60 Vbeta primers and 13 Jbeta primers. Clones were sequenced by immunoSEQ multiplex PCR, and TCRdb holds only the in-frame ones, with some missing. The sample includes roughly 140,000 clones, around 60% of them seen just once. The sequencing sample was made of PBMCs. Source of these receptors: a woman aged 60-70 years in good health and CMV-seropositive.

The rearrangement joins TRBV29-1 to TRBJ2-3; the match to TRBD2 covers 12 bases. Germline trimming cut 0 bases from V and 0 bases from J; bases unmatched to any gene: 10. The CDR3 is 19 residues long. Per germline, CDR1 SQVTM and CDR2 ANQGSEA. The CDR3 region is CSVEDYTSGRTSSTDTQYF. The CDR3 DNA follows: TGCAGCGTTGAAGATTATACTAGCGGGAGGACCTCTAGCACAGATACGCAGTATTTT.

CDR3 DNA sequence: TGTGCCAGCAGCTTAGCGGGAGGATCCTACGAGCAGTACTTC. As protein: CASSLAGGSYEQYF. The chain combines TRBV7-8 with TRBJ2-7, with D possibly matching TRBD2 (6 bases). This CDR3 spans 14 amino acids. CDR1 SGHVS and CDR2 FQNEAQ come from the germline V gene. V was trimmed by 0 bases and J by 1 base, leaving 7 bases between them.

V usage is TRBV2 and J usage is TRBJ2-3, with 7 bases fitting TRBD2. The V gene end was trimmed by 7 bases and the J gene end by 6 bases; junction bases not matched to a gene: 16. Germline CDR1 reads SNHLY; CDR2 reads FYNNEI. This CDR3 region has 16 residues. This CDR3 is CASTGFSGQLPDTQYF. The CDR3 DNA follows: TGTGCCAGCACCGGCTTTAGCGGGCAGCTACCGGATACGCAGTATTTT. Supplemented by reference TRBV2 and TRBJ2-3, the full variable domain reads EPEVTQTPSHQVTQMGQEVILRCVPISNHLYFYWYRQILGQKVEFLVSFYNNEISEKSEIFDDQFSVERPDGSNFTLKIRSTKLEDSAMYFCASTGFSGQLPDTQYFGPGTRLTVL.

V gene TRBV29-1 combines with J gene TRBJ2-5, with TRBD2 as a possible D gene (7 bases). The DNA end is more similar to TRBJ2-7, so the J call may be wrong. Germline V gene data show CDR1 as SQVTM and CDR2 as ANQGSEA. This CDR3 region has 14 residues. The CDR3 DNA reads TGCAGCGTTGCGGGGGGCGCTGATGGGTACGAGCAGTACTTC. It yields the protein CSVAGGADGYEQYF.

The chain has TRBV5-4 and TRBJ2-3; no clear D. Germline V gene data show CDR1 as SGHNT and CDR2 as YYREEE (reference sequence). V was shortened by 4 bases and J by 4 bases, with 10 bases between the two germline ends. The CDR3 sequence is 13 residues long. The CDR3 here is CASSPSWSDTQYF. Here the CDR3 DNA reads TGTGCCAGCAGCCCCAGTTGGTCAGATACGCAGTATTTT.

This rearrangement joins TRBV27 to TRBJ2-1; possible D gene TRBD2, 6 bases. V was trimmed by 3 bases and J by 4 bases, leaving 13 bases between them. Germline CDR1 reads MNHEY; CDR2 reads SMNVEV (reference sequence). The CDR3 is 15 amino acids. CDR3 bases: TGTGCCAGCAGTTTGGGAGGTACAAGGTACAATGAGCAGTTCTTC. It is translated as CASSLGGTRYNEQFF.

A few counts support this clone. J is TRBJ1-5 and V is TRBV10-2; D is possibly TRBD1 (6 bases). The CDR3 sequence is 13 residues long. V gave up 6 bases and J gave up 5 bases, with 11 bases separating them. Germline values: CDR1 WSHSY, CDR2 SAAADI. CDR3 nucleotides: TGCGCCAGCAGCGGACAGTCATATCAGCCCCAGCATTTT. It specifies CASSGQSYQPQHF.

The sample holds one count of this clone. The J gene is TRBJ2-7, the V gene TRBV5-1; 12 nucleotides agree with TRBD2. Germline assignment: CDR1 SGHRS and CDR2 YFSETQ. After removal of 0 bases from V and 7 bases from J, the junction contained 5 bases not matched to a gene. The CDR3 consists of 15 residues. The CDR3 sequence: CASSLVSSGRGEQYF. The CDR3, as DNA: TGCGCCAGCAGCTTGGTTTCTAGCGGGAGGGGAGAGCAGTACTTC. Variable domain in full (rest from reference TRBV5-1 and TRBJ2-7): KAGVTQTPRYLIKTRGQQVTLSCSPISGHRSVSWYQQTPGQGLQFLFEYFSETQRNKGNFPGRFSGRQFSNSRSEMNVSTLELGDSALYLCASSLVSSGRGEQYFGPGTRLTVT.

This chain connects TRBV5-6 to TRBJ1-4, with 8 bases matching TRBD1. Trimming took 4 bases from V and 0 from J; bases not matched to a gene: 5. Germline CDR1 and CDR2: SGHDT and YYEEEE. The CDR3 loop spans 16 amino acids. CDR3 sequence (DNA): TGTGCCAGCAGCCCTGACAGGGGAGCAACTAATGAAAAACTGTTTTTT. Amino acids: CASSPDRGATNEKLFF.